The TCR beta chain under discussion was sequenced for a study of blood T cell repertoires in COVID-19. Study at large: From the United States, Italy and Spain came samples of acute and convalescent COVID-19.

The CDR3 sequence is 13 residues long. V lost 5 bases, J lost 3 bases, and 10 bases lay in between. All enrollees were roughly 18 to 89 years old and from roughly 26 US areas. Participant-reported clinical history was the basis for cohort assignment. The method was immunoSEQ multiplex PCR; TCRdb's version includes in-frame clones alone and lacks a portion of them. The data hold fewer than 400,000 clones, with roughly 90% observed a single time. The chain recombines TRBV12-3 or TRBV12-4 with TRBJ1-2; tentative D call: TRBD1 (6 bases). Sequencing input: PBMCs or T cells enriched from blood (not recorded which). The clonotype originates from a woman under 40 who had recovered from COVID-19. The CDR3 protein is CASSPTGHYGYTF. The CDR3 bases are TGTGCCAGCAGTCCGACAGGACACTATGGCTACACCTTC.